This TCR beta chain originates from a study of T-cell reconstitution after alpha-beta-depleted transplantation in children. This clonotype was detected only a few times. Molecular barcoding with unique molecular identifiers was used for the TCRbeta library. TCRdb re-called the PCR reads with MiXCR, one entry per CDR3 protein. Of some 600,000 distinct CDR3 sequences in the sample, around 16% were seen once. Germline trimming cut 0 bases from V and 1 base from J; bases unmatched to any gene: 4. The CDR3 consists of 17 residues. Germline CDR1 is SGHRS and CDR2 is YFSETQ. The material sequenced was PBMCs from the stem cell graft donor, taken from the stem cell graft. The origin of this receptor is a human donor who donated a stem cell graft to a child with acute myeloid leukemia. The V and J genes are TRBV5-1 and TRBJ2-5; TRBD2 aligns across 12 bases. CDR3 DNA: TGCGCCAGCAGCTTGGGAATACTAGCGGGGGGCCAAGAGACCCAGTACTTC. Translation: CASSLGILAGGQETQYF.